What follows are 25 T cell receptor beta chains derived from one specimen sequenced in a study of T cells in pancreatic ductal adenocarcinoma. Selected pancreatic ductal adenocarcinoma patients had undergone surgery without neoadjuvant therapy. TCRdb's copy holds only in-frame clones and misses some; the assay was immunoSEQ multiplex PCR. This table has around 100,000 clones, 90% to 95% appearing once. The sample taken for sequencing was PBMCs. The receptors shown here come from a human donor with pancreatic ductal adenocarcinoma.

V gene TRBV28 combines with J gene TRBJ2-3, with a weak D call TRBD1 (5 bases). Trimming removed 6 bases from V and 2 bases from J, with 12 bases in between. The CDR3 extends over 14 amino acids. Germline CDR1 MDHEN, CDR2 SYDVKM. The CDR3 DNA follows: TGTGCCAGCAGGCCGACAGCCCCCACAGATACGCAGTATTTT. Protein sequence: CASRPTAPTDTQYF. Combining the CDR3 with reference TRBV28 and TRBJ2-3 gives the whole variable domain DVKVTQSSRYLVKRTGEKVFLECVQDMDHENMFWYRQDPGLGLRLIYFSYDVKMKEKGDIPEGYSVSREKKERFSLILESASTNQTSMYLCASRPTAPTDTQYFGPGTRLTVL.

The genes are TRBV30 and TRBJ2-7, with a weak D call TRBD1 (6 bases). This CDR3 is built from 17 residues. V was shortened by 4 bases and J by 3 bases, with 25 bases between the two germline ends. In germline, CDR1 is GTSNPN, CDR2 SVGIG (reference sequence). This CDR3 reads CAWTPFEGETPSYEQYF. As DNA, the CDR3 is TGTGCCTGGACTCCATTCGAGGGGGAGACCCCCAGCTACGAGCAGTACTTC.

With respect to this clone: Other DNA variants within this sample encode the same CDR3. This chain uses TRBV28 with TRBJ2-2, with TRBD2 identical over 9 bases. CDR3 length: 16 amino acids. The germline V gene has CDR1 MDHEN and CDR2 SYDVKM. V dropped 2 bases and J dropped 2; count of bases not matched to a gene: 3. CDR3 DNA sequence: TGTGCCAGCAGTTTAGGGCTAGCGGGAAACACCGGGGAGCTGTTTTTT. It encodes CASSLGLAGNTGELFF. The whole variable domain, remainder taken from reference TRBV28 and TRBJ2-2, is DVKVTQSSRYLVKRTGEKVFLECVQDMDHENMFWYRQDPGLGLRLIYFSYDVKMKEKGDIPEGYSVSREKKERFSLILESASTNQTSMYLCASSLGLAGNTGELFFGEGSRLTVL.

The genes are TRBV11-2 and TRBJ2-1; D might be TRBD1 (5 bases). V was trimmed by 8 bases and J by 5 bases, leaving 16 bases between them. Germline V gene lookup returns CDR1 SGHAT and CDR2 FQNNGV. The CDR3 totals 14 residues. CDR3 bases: TGTGCCAGCTCGCTTATGGGGCTGGACAATGAGCAGTTCTTC. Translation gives CASSLMGLDNEQFF.

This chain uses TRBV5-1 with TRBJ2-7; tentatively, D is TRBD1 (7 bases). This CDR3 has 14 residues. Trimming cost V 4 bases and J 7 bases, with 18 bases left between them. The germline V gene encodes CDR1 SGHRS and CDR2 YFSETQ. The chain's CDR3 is CASSSDREGGEQYF. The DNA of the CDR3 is TGCGCCAGCAGCAGCGACAGGGAAGGGGGGGAGCAGTACTTC.

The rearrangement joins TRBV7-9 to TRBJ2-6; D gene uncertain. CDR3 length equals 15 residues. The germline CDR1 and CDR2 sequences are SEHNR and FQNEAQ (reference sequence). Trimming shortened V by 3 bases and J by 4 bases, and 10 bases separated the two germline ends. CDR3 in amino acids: CASSFWVRGANVLTF. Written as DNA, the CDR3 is TGTGCCAGCAGCTTCTGGGTGAGGGGGGCCAACGTCCTGACTTTC.

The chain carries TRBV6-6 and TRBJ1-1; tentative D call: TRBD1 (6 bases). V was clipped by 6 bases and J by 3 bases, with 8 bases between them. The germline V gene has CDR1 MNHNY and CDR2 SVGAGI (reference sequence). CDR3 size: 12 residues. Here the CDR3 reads CASRQGDTEAFF. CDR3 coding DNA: TGTGCCAGCAGACAGGGCGACACTGAAGCTTTCTTT.

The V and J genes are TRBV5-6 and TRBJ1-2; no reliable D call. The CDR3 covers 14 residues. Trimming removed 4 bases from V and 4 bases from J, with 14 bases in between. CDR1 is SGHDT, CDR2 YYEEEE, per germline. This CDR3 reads CASSQERASYGYTF. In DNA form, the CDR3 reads TGTGCCAGCAGCCAGGAGAGGGCTAGCTATGGCTACACCTTC.

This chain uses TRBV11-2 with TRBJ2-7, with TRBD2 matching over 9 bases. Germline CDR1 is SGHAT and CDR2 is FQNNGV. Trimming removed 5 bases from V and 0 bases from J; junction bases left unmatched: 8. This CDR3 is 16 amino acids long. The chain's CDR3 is CASSPPRLADSYEQYF. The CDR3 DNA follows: TGTGCCAGCAGCCCGCCCAGACTAGCGGACTCCTACGAGCAGTACTTC.

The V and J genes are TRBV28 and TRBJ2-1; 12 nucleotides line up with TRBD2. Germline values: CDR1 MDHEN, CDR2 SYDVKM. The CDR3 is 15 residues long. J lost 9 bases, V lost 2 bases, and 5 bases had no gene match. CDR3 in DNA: TGTGCCAGCAGTTTACCTAGCGGGAGGGCCGGTGAGCAGTTCTTC. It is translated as CASSLPSGRAGEQFF. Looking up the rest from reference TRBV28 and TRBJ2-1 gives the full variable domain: DVKVTQSSRYLVKRTGEKVFLECVQDMDHENMFWYRQDPGLGLRLIYFSYDVKMKEKGDIPEGYSVSREKKERFSLILESASTNQTSMYLCASSLPSGRAGEQFFGPGTRLTVL.

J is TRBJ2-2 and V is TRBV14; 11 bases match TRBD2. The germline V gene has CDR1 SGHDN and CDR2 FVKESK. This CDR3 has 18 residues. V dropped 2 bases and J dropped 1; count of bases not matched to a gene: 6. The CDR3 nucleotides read TGTGCCAGCAGCCAAACCACCGGGACTAGCGGGAACACCGGGGAGCTGTTTTTT. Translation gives CASSQTTGTSGNTGELFF.

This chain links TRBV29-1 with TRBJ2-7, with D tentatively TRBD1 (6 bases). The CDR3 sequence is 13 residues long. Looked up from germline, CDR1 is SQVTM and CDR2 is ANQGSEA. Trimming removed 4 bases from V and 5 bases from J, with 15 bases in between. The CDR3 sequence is CSVARQGSNEQYF. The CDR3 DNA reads TGCAGCGTTGCAAGGCAGGGGAGCAACGAGCAGTACTTC.

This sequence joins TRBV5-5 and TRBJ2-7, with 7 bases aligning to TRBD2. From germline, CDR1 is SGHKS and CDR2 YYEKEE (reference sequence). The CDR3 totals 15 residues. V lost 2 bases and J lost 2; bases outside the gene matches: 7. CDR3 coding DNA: TGTGCCAGCAGCTTAGGCGGGAGCGTCCCCTACGAGCAGTACTTC. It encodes CASSLGGSVPYEQYF.

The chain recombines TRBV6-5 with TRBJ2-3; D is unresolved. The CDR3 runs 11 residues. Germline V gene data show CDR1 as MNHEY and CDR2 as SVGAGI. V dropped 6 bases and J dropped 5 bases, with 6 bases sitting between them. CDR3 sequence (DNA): TGTGCCAGCAGCTATGGAGATACGCAGTATTTT. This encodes CASSYGDTQYF.

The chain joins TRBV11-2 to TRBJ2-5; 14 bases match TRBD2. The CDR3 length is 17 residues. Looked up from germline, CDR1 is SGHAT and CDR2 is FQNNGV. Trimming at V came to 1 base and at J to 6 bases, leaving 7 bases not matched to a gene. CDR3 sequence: CASSLGLGLAGVKTQYF. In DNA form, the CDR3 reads TGTGCCAGCAGCTTAGGCCTGGGACTAGCGGGAGTTAAGACCCAGTACTTC.

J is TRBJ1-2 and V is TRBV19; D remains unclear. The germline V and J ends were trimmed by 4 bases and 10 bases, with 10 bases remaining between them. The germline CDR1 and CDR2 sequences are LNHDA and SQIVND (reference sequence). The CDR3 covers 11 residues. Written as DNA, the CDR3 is TGTGCCAGTAGTAGCGGTGACTTCTACACCTTC. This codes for CASSSGDFYTF.

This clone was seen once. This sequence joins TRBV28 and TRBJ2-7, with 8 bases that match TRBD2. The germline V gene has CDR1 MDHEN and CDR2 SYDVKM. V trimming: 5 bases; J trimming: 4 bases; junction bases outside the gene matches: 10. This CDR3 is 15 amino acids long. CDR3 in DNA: TGTGCCAGCAGTACGATGTTGAGCGGGAGATACGAGCAGTACTTC. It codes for CASSTMLSGRYEQYF.

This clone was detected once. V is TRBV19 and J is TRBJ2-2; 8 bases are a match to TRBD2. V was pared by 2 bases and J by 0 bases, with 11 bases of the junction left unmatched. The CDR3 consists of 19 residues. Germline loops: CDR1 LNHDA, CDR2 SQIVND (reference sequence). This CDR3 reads CASSIQSFGGRTNTGELFF. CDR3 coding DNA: TGTGCCAGTAGTATACAATCCTTCGGCGGGAGGACGAACACCGGGGAGCTGTTTTTT.

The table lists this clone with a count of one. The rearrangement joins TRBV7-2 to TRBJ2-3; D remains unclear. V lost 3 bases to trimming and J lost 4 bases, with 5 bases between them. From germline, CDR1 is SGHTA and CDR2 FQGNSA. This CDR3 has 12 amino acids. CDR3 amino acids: CASSFYADTQYF. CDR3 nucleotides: TGTGCCAGCAGCTTCTACGCAGATACGCAGTATTTT. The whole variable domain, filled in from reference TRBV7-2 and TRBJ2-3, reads GAGVSQSPSNKVTEKGKDVELRCDPISGHTALYWYRQSLGQGLEFLIYFQGNSAPDKSGLPSDRFSAERTGGSVSTLTIQRTQQEDSAVYLCASSFYADTQYFGPGTRLTVL.

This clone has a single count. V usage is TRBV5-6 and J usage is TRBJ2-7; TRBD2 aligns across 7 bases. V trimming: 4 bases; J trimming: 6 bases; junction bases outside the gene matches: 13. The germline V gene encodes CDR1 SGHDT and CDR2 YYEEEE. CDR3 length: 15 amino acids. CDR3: CASSLPGLAAGEQYF. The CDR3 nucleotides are TGTGCCAGCAGCCTACCAGGGCTAGCGGCCGGCGAGCAGTACTTC.

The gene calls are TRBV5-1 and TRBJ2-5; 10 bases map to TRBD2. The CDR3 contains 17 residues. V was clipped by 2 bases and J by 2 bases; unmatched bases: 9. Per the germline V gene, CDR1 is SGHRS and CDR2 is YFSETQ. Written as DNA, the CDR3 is TGCGCCAGCAGCTTTATCGCTAGCGGGAGTTGGCAAGAGACCCAGTACTTC. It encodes CASSFIASGSWQETQYF.

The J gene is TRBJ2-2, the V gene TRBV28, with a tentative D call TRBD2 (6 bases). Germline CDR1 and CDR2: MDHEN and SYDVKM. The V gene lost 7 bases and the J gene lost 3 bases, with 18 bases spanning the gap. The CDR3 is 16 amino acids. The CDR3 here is CASTEGGRVHTGELFF. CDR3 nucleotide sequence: TGTGCCAGCACCGAAGGAGGGAGAGTGCACACCGGGGAGCTGTTTTTT.

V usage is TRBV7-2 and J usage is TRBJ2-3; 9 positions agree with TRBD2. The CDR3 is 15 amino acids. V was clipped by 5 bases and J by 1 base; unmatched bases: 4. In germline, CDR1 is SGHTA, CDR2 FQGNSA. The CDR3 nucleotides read TGTGCCAGCAGCCAGCGGACTAGCGGCACAGATACGCAGTATTTT. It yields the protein CASSQRTSGTDTQYF. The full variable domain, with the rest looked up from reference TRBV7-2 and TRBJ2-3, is GAGVSQSPSNKVTEKGKDVELRCDPISGHTALYWYRQSLGQGLEFLIYFQGNSAPDKSGLPSDRFSAERTGGSVSTLTIQRTQQEDSAVYLCASSQRTSGTDTQYFGPGTRLTVL.

The chain's CDR3 is CASSLKPGQKEQFF. CDR3 bases: TGTGCCAGCAGTTTAAAACCGGGACAAAAAGAGCAGTTCTTC. V usage is TRBV28 and J usage is TRBJ2-1, with D perhaps matching TRBD1 (6 bases). V was clipped by 2 bases and J by 10 bases, with 15 bases between them. This CDR3 comprises 14 residues. Looked up from germline, CDR1 is MDHEN and CDR2 is SYDVKM.

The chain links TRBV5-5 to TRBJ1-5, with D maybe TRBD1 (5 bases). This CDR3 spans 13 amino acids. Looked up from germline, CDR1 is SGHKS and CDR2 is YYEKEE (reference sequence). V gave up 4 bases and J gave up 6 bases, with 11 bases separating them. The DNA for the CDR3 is TGTGCCAGCAGCATTGACAGTTTTCAGCCCCAGCATTTT. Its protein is CASSIDSFQPQHF. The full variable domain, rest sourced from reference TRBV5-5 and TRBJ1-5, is DAGVTQSPTHLIKTRGQQVTLRCSPISGHKSVSWYQQVLGQGPQFIFQYYEKEERGRGNFPDRFSARQFPNYSSELNVNALLLGDSALYLCASSIDSFQPQHFGDGTRLSIL.